The 22 T cell receptor beta chains below were found in one sample sequenced in a study of blood T cell repertoires in COVID-19. Using immunoSEQ multiplex PCR, the repertoire was profiled, and TCRdb retains in-frame clones only, with some absent. The data contain about 74,000 clones, roughly 90% of them seen just once; the ten biggest clones take up approximately 1.6%. The sample comprised peripheral blood. The receptors shown here come from a man in his forties or fifties with acute or convalescent COVID-19.

The CDR3 region has the DNA TGTGCCAGCAGCCAAGATGCCGGGAAAGGGGGGCAGTACTTC. Amino acids: CASSQDAGKGGQYF. The chain couples TRBV3-1 (or the pseudogene TRBV3-2) to TRBJ2-7; possibly TRBD1 for D (6 bases). V was pared by 0 bases and J by 9 bases, with 15 bases between. CDR3 length: 14 residues. Germline assignment: CDR1 LGHDT and CDR2 YNNKEL (reference sequence).

The chain couples TRBV4-2 to TRBJ2-1, with D possibly TRBD1 on 5 matching bases. The CDR3 contains 16 residues. V lost 0 bases, J lost 1 base, and 10 bases lay in between. Germline CDR1 and CDR2: LGHNA and YNFKEQ. The CDR3 loop reads CASSQDWGGSYNEQFF. The DNA for the CDR3 is TGTGCCAGCAGCCAAGACTGGGGCGGTTCCTACAATGAGCAGTTCTTC.

V usage is TRBV7-3 and J usage is TRBJ2-1; maybe TRBD2 (6 bases). CDR1 is SGHTA, CDR2 FQGTGA, per germline. Between the trimmed V and J ends, which lost 0 bases and 2 bases, there was a span of 8 bases. There are 15 residues in the CDR3. The CDR3: CASSLTSGPYNEQFF. The CDR3 nucleotides are TGTGCCAGCAGCTTAACTAGCGGACCCTACAATGAGCAGTTCTTC.

The chain combines TRBV15 with TRBJ2-5; 8 nucleotides match TRBD2. This CDR3 spans 17 amino acids. Unmatched junction bases numbered 11, after V lost 3 bases and J lost 2 bases. Germline CDR1 and CDR2: LNHNV and YYDKDF (reference sequence). The CDR3 sequence is CATSSTVGAGGQETQYF. The DNA for the CDR3 is TGTGCCACCAGCAGTACGGTCGGGGCGGGAGGTCAAGAGACCCAGTACTTC.

This clone was detected only once. This chain joins TRBV7-2 and TRBJ2-1, with 11 bases identical to TRBD2. The V and J ends lost 5 bases and 7 bases, in that order; junction bases with no gene match: 16. This CDR3 spans 18 amino acids. Germline CDR1 and CDR2: SGHTA and FQGNSA. The CDR3 DNA is TGTGCCAGCAGCCCCCAACGACTAGCGGGGACCTTGGGGAATGAGCAGTTCTTC. It specifies CASSPQRLAGTLGNEQFF.

This chain joins TRBV5-5 and TRBJ2-2, with 10 nucleotides matching TRBD2. CDR3 size: 16 residues. Germline CDR1 is SGHKS and CDR2 is YYEKEE (reference sequence). V dropped 4 bases and J dropped 0; count of bases not matched to a gene: 3. DNA of the CDR3: TGTGCCAGCAGCCTGCTAGCGGGGGCGAACACCGGGGAGCTGTTTTTT. Encoded protein: CASSLLAGANTGELFF.

This sequence joins TRBV6-6 and TRBJ2-3; D uncertain. Germline V CDR1 and CDR2: MNHNY, SVGAGI (reference sequence). The CDR3 loop spans 10 amino acids. Trimming left V 6 bases short and J 6 bases short, with 4 bases between. CDR3 residues: CASRRDTQYF. The CDR3 nucleotides read TGTGCCAGCAGGAGGGATACGCAGTATTTT.

This chain uses TRBV25-1 with TRBJ1-1; 7 bases align to TRBD1. The CDR3 runs to 16 residues. V shed 4 bases, J shed 2 bases, and the junction held 10 bases outside the gene matches. The germline CDR1 and CDR2 sequences are MGHDK and SYGVNS. The CDR3 DNA is TGTGCCAGCAGTGGCCCCGGGACAGACCTAAACACTGAAGCTTTCTTT. Translated, it gives CASSGPGTDLNTEAFF. Based on the CDR3 plus reference TRBV25-1 and TRBJ1-1, the full variable domain is EADIYQTPRYLVIGTGKKITLECSQTMGHDKMYWYQQDPGMELHLIHYSYGVNSTEKGDLSSESTVSRIRTEHFPLTLESARPSHTSQYLCASSGPGTDLNTEAFFGQGTRLTVV.

There are a few counts of this clone. This chain uses TRBV7-2 with TRBJ2-7; 8 positions agree with TRBD1. This CDR3 has 16 amino acids. CDR1 is SGHTA, CDR2 FQGNSA, per germline. Germline trimming cut 0 bases from V and 3 bases from J; bases unmatched to any gene: 7. CDR3 protein: CASSLALAGGIYEQYF. CDR3 DNA: TGTGCCAGCAGCTTAGCGTTGGCAGGGGGCATCTACGAGCAGTACTTC. The full variable domain, completed using reference TRBV7-2 and TRBJ2-7, is GAGVSQSPSNKVTEKGKDVELRCDPISGHTALYWYRQSLGQGLEFLIYFQGNSAPDKSGLPSDRFSAERTGGSVSTLTIQRTQQEDSAVYLCASSLALAGGIYEQYFGPGTRLTVT.

V usage is TRBV6-5 and J usage is TRBJ1-5; TRBD1 might be the D (6 bases). The germline V gene has CDR1 MNHEY and CDR2 SVGAGI. The CDR3 sequence is 14 residues long. V shed 4 bases and J shed 1 base, with 8 bases lying between them. The CDR3 region is CASSSRGSNQPQHF. DNA for the CDR3: TGTGCCAGCAGTTCCAGGGGAAGCAATCAGCCCCAGCATTTT.

This rearrangement joins TRBV18 to TRBJ1-1, with unresolved D. The CDR3 spans 14 residues. V lost 6 bases, J lost 0 bases, and 11 bases lay in between. Germline values: CDR1 KGHSH, CDR2 LQKENI. The chain's CDR3 is CASSRSAVNTEAFF. As DNA, the CDR3 is TGTGCCAGCTCTCGGTCGGCGGTGAACACTGAAGCTTTCTTT.

This chain connects TRBV29-1 to TRBJ2-3; D is possibly TRBD1 (6 bases). The CDR3 runs 13 residues. Between the trimmed V and J ends, which lost 4 bases and 6 bases, there was a span of 14 bases. Germline CDR1 SQVTM, CDR2 ANQGSEA. CDR3 in amino acids: CSVGQGQRDTQYF. The DNA for the CDR3 is TGCAGCGTTGGTCAGGGGCAGCGGGATACGCAGTATTTT.

The sample holds a few counts of this clone. The rearrangement joins TRBV3-1 (or the pseudogene TRBV3-2) to TRBJ2-1; D call uncertain. Trimming stripped 1 base from V and 0 bases from J, with 7 bases between. The CDR3 extends over 15 amino acids. Germline CDR1 and CDR2: LGHDT and YNNKEL (reference sequence). The CDR3 sequence: CASSQGWSSYNEQFF. As DNA, the CDR3 is TGTGCCAGCAGCCAAGGCTGGAGCTCCTACAATGAGCAGTTCTTC.

The chain links TRBV19 to TRBJ1-1; possible D gene TRBD1, 5 bases. The V gene's germline CDR1 is LNHDA and CDR2 SQIVND (reference sequence). V shed 3 bases and J shed 4 bases, with 9 bases lying between them. The CDR3 sequence is 13 residues long. In DNA form, the CDR3 reads TGTGCCAGTAGTATCCTAGGGGCCACTGAAGCTTTCTTT. It translates to CASSILGATEAFF. The whole variable domain, remainder taken from reference TRBV19 and TRBJ1-1, is DGGITQSPKYLFRKEGQNVTLSCEQNLNHDAMYWYRQDPGQGLRLIYYSQIVNDFQKGDIAEGYSVSREKKESFPLTVTSAQKNPTAFYLCASSILGATEAFFGQGTRLTVV.

The rearrangement links TRBV11-2 to TRBJ2-3, with D maybe TRBD1 (5 bases). The CDR3 loop spans 15 amino acids. V was pared by 5 bases and J by 0 bases, with 12 bases between. Germline V CDR1 and CDR2: SGHAT, FQNNGV. In DNA, the CDR3 is TGTGCCAGCAGCCGTGGGCAGGGTAGCACAGATACGCAGTATTTT. It specifies CASSRGQGSTDTQYF.

The table lists this clone with a few counts. The genes are TRBV2 and TRBJ2-1; TRBD1 agrees at 8 bases. This CDR3 has 14 amino acids. V shed 5 bases, J shed 10 bases, and the junction held 10 bases outside the gene matches. Germline V gives CDR1 SNHLY, CDR2 FYNNEI. The CDR3 DNA sequence: TGTGCCAGCAGTCTCGGGGCAGGGGGCCGAGAGCAGTTCTTC. Translated: CASSLGAGGREQFF.

V is TRBV6-5 and J is TRBJ1-5, with 7 nucleotides matching TRBD1. CDR3 length: 14 residues. Germline loops: CDR1 MNHEY, CDR2 SVGAGI. Trimming removed 6 bases from V and 6 bases from J; junction bases left unmatched: 8. CDR3 nucleotide sequence: TGTGCCAGCAGGAAACAGGGGAACAGTCAGCCCCAGCATTTT. Protein: CASRKQGNSQPQHF.

The V call is TRBV25-1, the J call TRBJ2-2; TRBD2 matches 8 bases. The CDR3 extends over 17 amino acids. The V and J ends lost 0 bases and 4 bases, in that order; junction bases with no gene match: 7. Per germline, CDR1 MGHDK and CDR2 SYGVNS. In nucleotides, the CDR3 is TGTGCCAGCAGTGAATACGGCGGGGGGTCGTTCACCGGGGAGCTGTTTTTT. Translation: CASSEYGGGSFTGELFF.

The CDR3: CSVGPFKSTEAFF. The CDR3 nucleotides are TGCAGCGTTGGTCCTTTTAAGAGTACTGAAGCTTTCTTT. V usage is TRBV29-1 and J usage is TRBJ1-1, with D hard to call. V was cut by 4 bases and J by 5 bases, with 14 bases left in between. This CDR3 region has 13 residues. Germline V lookup: CDR1 SQVTM, CDR2 ANQGSEA.

CDR3 DNA sequence: TGTGCCAGCTCACCATTTACAGGGGAAAATCAGCCCCAGCATTTT. Translation: CASSPFTGENQPQHF. The chain couples TRBV18 to TRBJ1-5; 7 bases fit TRBD1. Trimming took 2 bases from V and 4 from J; bases not matched to a gene: 5. The CDR3 loop spans 15 amino acids. The germline V gene encodes CDR1 KGHSH and CDR2 LQKENI. Looking up the rest from reference TRBV18 and TRBJ1-5 gives the full variable domain: NAGVMQNPRHLVRRRGQEARLRCSPMKGHSHVYWYRQLPEEGLKFMVYLQKENIIDESGMPKERFSAEFPKEGPSILRIQQVVRGDSAAYFCASSPFTGENQPQHFGDGTRLSIL.

The rearrangement uses TRBV18 and TRBJ1-1; possibly TRBD1 for D (5 bases). The length of the CDR3 is 15 residues. Trimming took 6 bases from V and 1 from J, leaving 15 bases between them. In germline, CDR1 is KGHSH, CDR2 LQKENI. DNA for the CDR3: TGTGCCAGCTCCCCTCAAGGACAATCGAACACTGAAGCTTTCTTT. Encoded protein: CASSPQGQSNTEAFF.

The chain joins TRBV4-1 to TRBJ2-5; 9 bases map to TRBD2. J gave up 9 bases and V 0 bases, and 5 bases lay outside the gene matches. Germline loops: CDR1 MGHRA, CDR2 YSYEKL. The length of the CDR3 is 14 residues. The CDR3, as DNA: TGCGCCAGCAGCCAAGATCGCGGGGGGGGAGCCCAGTACTTC. Its protein product is CASSQDRGGGAQYF.